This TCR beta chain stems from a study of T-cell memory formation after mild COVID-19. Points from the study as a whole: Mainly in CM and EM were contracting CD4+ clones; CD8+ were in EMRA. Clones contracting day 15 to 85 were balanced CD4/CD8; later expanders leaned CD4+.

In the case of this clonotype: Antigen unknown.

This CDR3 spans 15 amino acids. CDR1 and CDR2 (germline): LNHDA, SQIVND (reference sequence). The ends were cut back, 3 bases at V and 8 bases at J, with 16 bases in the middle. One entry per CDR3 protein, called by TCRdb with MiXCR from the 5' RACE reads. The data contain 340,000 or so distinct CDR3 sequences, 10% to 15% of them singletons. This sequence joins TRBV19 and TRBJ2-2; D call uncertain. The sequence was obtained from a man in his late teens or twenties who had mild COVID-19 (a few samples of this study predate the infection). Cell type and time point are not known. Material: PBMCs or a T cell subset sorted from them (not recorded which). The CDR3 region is CASSILGQAVGELFF. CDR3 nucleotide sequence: TGTGCCAGTAGTATTTTAGGTCAGGCTGTTGGGGAGCTGTTTTTT. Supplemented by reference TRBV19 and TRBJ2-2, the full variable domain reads DGGITQSPKYLFRKEGQNVTLSCEQNLNHDAMYWYRQDPGQGLRLIYYSQIVNDFQKGDIAEGYSVSREKKESFPLTVTSAQKNPTAFYLCASSILGQAVGELFFGEGSRLTVL.